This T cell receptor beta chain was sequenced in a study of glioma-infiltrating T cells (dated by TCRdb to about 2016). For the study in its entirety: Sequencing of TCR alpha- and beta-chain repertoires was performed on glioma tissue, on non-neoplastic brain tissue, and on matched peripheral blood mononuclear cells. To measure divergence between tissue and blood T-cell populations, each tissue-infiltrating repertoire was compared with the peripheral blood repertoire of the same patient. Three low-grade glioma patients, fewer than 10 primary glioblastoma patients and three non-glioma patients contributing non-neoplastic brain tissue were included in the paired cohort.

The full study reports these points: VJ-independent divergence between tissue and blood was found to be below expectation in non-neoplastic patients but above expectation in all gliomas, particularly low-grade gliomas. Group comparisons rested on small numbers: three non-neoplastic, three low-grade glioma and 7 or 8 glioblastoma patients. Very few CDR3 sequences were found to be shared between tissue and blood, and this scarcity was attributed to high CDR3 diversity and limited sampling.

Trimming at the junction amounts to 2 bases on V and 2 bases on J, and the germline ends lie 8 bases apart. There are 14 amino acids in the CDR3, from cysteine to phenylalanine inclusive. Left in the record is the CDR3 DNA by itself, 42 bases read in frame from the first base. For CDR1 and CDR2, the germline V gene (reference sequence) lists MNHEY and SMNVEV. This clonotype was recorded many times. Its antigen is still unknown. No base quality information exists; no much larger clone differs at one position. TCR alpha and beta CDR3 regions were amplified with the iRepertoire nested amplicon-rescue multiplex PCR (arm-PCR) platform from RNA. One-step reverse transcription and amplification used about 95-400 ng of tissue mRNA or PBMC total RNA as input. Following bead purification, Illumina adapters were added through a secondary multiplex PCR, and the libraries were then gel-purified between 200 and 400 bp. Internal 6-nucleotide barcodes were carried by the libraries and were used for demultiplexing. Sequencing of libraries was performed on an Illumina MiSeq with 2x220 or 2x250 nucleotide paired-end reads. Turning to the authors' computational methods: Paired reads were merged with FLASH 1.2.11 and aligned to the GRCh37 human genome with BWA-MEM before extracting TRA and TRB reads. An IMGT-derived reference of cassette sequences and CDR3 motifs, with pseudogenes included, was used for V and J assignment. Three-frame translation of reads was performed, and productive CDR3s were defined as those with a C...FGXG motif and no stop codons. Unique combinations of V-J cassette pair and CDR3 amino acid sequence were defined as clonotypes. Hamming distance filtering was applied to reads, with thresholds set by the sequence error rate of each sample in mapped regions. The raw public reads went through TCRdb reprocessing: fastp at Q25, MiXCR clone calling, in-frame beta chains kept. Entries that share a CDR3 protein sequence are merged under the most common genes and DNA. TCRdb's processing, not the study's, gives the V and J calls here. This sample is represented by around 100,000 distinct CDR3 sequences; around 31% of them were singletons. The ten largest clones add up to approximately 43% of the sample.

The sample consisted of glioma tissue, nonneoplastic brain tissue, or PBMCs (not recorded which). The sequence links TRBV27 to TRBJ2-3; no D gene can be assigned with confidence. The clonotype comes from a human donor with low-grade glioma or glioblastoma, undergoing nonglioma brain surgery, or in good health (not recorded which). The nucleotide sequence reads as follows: TGTGCCAGCAGTTTAAGCAGACTCACAGATACGCAGTATTTT. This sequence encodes CASSLSRLTDTQYF.